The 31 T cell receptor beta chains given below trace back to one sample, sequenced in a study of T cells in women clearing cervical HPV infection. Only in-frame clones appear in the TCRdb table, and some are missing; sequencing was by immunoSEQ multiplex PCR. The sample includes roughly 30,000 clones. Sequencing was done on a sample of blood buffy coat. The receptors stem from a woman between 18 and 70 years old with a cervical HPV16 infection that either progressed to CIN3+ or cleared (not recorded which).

CDR3 sequence reads: CASSLVAGPAYNEQFF. CDR3 bases read: TGTGCCAGCAGCTTAGTGGCAGGGCCAGCCTACAATGAG. The chain links TRBV13 to TRBJ2-1; maybe TRBD1 (5 bases). The DNA ends 3 residues before the CDR3 does, and the rest of the CDR3 is filled in from the germline J gene. This CDR3 comprises 16 residues. The germline CDR1 and CDR2 sequences are PRHDT and FYEKMQ (reference sequence). The ends were cut back, 1 base at V and 2 bases at J, with 12 bases in the middle.

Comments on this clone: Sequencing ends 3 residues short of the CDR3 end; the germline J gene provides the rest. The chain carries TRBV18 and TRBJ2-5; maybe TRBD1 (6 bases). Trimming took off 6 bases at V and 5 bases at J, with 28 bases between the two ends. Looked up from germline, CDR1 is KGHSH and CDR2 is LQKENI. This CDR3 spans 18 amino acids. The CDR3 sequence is CASSPGAGLPTWSETQYF. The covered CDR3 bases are TGTGCCAGCTCCCCAGGGGCAGGTCTCCCCACGTGGTCGGAGACC. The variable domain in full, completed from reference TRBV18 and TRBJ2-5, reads NAGVMQNPRHLVRRRGQEARLRCSPMKGHSHVYWYRQLPEEGLKFMVYLQKENIIDESGMPKERFSAEFPKEGPSILRIQQVVRGDSAAYFCASSPGAGLPTWSETQYFGPGTRLLVL.

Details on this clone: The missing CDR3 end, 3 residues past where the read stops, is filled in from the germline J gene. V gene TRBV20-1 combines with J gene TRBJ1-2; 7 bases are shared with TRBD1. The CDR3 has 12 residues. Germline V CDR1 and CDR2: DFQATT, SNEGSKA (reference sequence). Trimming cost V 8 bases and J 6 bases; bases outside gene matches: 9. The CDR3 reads CSTDRQGNGYTF. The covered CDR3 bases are TGCAGTACGGATCGACAGGGCAATGGC.

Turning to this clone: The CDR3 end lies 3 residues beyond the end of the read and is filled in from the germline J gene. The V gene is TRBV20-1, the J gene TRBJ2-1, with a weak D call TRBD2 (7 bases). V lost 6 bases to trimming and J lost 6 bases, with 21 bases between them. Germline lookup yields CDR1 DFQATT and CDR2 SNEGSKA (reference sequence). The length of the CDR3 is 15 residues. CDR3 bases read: TGCAGTGCCCGAGAGACAGGACTAGTAGGCAATGAG. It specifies CSARETGLVGNE. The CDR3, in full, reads CSARETGLVGNEQFF.

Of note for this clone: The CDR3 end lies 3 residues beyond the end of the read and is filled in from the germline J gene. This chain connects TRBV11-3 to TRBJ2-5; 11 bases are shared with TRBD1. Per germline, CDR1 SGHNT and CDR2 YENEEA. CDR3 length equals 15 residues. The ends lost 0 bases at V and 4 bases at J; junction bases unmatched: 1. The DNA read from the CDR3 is TGTGCCAGCAGCTTAGAAGGGACAGGGGGAGAGACC. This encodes CASSLEGTGGET. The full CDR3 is CASSLEGTGGETQYF.

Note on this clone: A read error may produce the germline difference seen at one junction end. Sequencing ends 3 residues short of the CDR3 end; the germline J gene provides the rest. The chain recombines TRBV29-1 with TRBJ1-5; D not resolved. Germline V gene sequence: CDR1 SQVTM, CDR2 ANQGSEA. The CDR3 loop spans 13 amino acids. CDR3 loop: CSVKEHSNQPQHF. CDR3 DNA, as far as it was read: TGCAGCGTTAAAGAACATAGCAATCAGCCC.

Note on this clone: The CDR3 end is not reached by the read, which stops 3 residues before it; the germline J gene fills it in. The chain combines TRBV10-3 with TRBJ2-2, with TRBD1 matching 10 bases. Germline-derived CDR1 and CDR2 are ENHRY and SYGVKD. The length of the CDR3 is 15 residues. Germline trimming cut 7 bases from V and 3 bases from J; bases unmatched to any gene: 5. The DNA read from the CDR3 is TGTGCCATCATGCGGACAGGGGGAGACACCGGGGAG. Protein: CAIMRTGGDTGE. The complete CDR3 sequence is CAIMRTGGDTGELFF.

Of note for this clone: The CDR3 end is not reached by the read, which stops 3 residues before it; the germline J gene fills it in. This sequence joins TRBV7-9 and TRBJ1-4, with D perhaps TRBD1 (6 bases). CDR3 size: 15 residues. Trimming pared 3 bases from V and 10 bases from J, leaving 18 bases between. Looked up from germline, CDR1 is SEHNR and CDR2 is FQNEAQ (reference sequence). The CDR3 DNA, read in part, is TGTGCCAGCAGCTTCGAGACAGGAGGCTTTGGAAAA. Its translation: CASSFETGGFGK. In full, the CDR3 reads CASSFETGGFGKLFF.

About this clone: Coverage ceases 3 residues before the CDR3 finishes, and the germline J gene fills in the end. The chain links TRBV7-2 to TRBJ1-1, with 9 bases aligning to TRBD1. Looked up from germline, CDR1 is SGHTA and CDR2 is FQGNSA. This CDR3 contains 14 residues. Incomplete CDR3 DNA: TGTGCCAGCAGCTTACTCACAGGGGGCGAGGGA. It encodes CASSLLTGGEG. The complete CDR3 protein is CASSLLTGGEGAFF.

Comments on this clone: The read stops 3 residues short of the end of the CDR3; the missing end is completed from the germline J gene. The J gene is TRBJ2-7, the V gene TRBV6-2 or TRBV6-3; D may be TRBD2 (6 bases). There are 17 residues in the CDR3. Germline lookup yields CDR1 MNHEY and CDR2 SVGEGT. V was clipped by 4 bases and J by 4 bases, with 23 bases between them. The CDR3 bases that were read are TGTGCCAGCAGTTTCAGCCGGTGGGTGCGGGGCGTTTACGAG. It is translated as CASSFSRWVRGVYE. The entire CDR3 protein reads CASSFSRWVRGVYEQYF.

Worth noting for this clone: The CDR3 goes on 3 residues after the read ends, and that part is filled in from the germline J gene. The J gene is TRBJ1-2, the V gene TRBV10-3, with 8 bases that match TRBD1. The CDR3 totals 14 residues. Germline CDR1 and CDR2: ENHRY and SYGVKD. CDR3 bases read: TGTGCCATCAGTGAGGCAGGGGGCGTGGGGGGC. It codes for CAISEAGGVGG. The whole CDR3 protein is CAISEAGGVGGYTF.

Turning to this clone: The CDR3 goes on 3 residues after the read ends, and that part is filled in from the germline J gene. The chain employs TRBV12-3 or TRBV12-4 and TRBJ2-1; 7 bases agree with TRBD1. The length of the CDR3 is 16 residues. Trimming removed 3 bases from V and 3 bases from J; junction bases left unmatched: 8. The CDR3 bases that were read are TGTGCCAGCAGTTTCCGACAGGGTAGGGGCTACAATGAG. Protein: CASSFRQGRGYNE. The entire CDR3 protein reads CASSFRQGRGYNEQFF.

The DNA read from the CDR3 is TGTGCCAGCAGCTTAGTATTTCTACGGGAG. Its protein is CASSLVFLRE. The CDR3 as a whole reads CASSLVFLRELFF. The rearrangement uses TRBV7-2 and TRBJ2-2; D ambiguous. The read falls 3 residues short of the CDR3 end, and the missing part is taken from the germline J gene. Germline lookup yields CDR1 SGHTA and CDR2 FQGNSA. Deletions cut 1 base from V and 9 bases from J, with 9 bases between. The CDR3 runs 13 residues.

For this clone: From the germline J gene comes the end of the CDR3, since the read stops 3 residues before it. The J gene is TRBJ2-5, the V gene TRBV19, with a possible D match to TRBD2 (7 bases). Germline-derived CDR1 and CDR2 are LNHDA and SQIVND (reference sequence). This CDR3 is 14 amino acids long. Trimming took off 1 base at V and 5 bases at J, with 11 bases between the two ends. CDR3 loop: CASSIGAGAETQYF. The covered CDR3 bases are TGTGCCAGTAGTATAGGGGCGGGGGCGGAGACC.

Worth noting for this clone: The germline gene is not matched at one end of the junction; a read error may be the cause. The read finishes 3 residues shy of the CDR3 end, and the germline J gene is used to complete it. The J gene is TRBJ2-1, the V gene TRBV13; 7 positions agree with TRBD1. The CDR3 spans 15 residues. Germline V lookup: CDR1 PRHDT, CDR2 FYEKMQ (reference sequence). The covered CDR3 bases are TGTGCCAGCAGCTCGACAGGGACCTCCAACAATGAG. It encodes CASSSTGTSNNE. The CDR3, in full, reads CASSSTGTSNNEQFF.

The CDR3 DNA, read in part, is TGCAGTGCTAAGCGGGAGGGCCTAACAGATACG. Amino acids: CSAKREGLTDT. The complete CDR3 sequence is CSAKREGLTDTQYF. This chain links TRBV20-1 with TRBJ2-3; 10 bases map to TRBD2. The sequence runs out 3 residues before the end of the CDR3; the remainder is reconstructed from the germline J gene. The CDR3 is 14 residues long. Germline V gene sequence: CDR1 DFQATT, CDR2 SNEGSKA (reference sequence). J was trimmed by 3 bases and V by 4 bases; bases with no gene match: 4.

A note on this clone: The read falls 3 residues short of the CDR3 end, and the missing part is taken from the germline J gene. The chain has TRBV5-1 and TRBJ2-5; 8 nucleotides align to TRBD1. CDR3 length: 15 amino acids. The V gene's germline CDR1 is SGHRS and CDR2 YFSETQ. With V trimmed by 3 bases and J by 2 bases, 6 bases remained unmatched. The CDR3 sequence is CASSWTGQLQETQYF. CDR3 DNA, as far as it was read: TGCGCCAGCAGCTGGACAGGGCAACTACAAGAGACC.

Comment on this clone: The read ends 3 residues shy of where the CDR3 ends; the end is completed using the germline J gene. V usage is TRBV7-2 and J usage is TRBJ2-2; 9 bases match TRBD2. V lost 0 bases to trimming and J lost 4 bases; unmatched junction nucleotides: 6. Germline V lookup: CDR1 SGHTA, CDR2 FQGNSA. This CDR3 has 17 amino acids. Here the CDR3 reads CASSLALLAGATGELFF. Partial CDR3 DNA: TGTGCCAGCAGCTTAGCGCTACTAGCGGGTGCCACCGGGGAG.

The DNA read from the CDR3 is TGTGCCAGTAGTCTACAGGGGGAGAGGTACGAG. This translates into CASSLQGERYE. In full, the CDR3 reads CASSLQGERYEQYF. The chain couples TRBV19 to TRBJ2-7; TRBD1 agrees at 8 bases. The sequence runs out 3 residues before the end of the CDR3; the remainder is reconstructed from the germline J gene. The junction had 7 bases not matched to a gene; V was cut back by 5 bases and J by 4 bases. The CDR3 is made up of 14 amino acids. Germline V gives CDR1 LNHDA, CDR2 SQIVND (reference sequence).

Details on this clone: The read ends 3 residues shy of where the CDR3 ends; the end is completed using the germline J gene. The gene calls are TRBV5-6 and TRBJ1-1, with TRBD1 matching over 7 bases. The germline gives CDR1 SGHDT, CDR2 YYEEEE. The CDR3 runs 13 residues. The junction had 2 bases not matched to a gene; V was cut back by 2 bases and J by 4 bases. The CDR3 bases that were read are TGTGCCAGCAGCTTAGGGGGCGGCACTGAA. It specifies CASSLGGGTE. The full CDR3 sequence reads CASSLGGGTEAFF.

The CDR3 sequence: CASSQGWTEAFF. The CDR3 DNA, read in part, is TGCGCCAGCAGCCAGGGGTGGACTGAA. The V gene is TRBV5-1, the J gene TRBJ1-1; a weak D match, TRBD1 (6 bases). The CDR3 end is not reached by the read, which stops 3 residues before it; the germline J gene fills it in. Trimming took off 4 bases at V and 5 bases at J, with 9 bases between the two ends. Germline CDR1 SGHRS, CDR2 YFSETQ. The CDR3 is 12 amino acids.

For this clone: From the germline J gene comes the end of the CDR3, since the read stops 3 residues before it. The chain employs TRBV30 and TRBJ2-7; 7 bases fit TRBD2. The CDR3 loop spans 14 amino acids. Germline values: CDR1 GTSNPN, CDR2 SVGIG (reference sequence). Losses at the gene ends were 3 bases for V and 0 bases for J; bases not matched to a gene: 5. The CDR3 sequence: CAWSLGGNSYEQYF. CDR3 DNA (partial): TGTGCCTGGAGCTTGGGGGGGAACTCCTACGAG.

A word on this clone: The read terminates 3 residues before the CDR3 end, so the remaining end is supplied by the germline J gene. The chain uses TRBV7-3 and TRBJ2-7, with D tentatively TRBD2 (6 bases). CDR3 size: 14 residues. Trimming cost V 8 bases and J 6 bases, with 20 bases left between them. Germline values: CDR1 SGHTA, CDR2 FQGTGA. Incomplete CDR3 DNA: TGTGCCAGCTCCTCGGGGCCTAGCGCGGGCGAG. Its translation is CASSSGPSAGE. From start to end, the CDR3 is CASSSGPSAGEQYF. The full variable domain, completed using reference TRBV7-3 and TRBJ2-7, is GAGVSQTPSNKVTEKGKYVELRCDPISGHTALYWYRQSLGQGPEFLIYFQGTGAADDSGLPNDRFFAVRPEGSVSTLKIQRTERGDSAVYLCASSSGPSAGEQYFGPGTRLTVT.

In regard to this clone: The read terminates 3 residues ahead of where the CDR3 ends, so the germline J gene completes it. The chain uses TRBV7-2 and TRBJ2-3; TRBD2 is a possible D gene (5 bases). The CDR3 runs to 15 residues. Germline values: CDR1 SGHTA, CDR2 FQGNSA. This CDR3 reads CASSLGGSGRATQYF. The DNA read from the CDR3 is TGTGCCAGCAGCTTAGGAGGGTCCGGGCGGGCGACG.

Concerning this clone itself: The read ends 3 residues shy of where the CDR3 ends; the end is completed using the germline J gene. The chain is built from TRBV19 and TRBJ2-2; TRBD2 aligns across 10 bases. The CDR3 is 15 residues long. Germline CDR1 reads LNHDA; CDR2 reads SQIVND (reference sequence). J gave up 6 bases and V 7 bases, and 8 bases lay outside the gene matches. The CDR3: CASNQRGGWAGELFF. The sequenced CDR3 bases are TGTGCCAGTAACCAGCGGGGGGGCTGGGCCGGGGAG.

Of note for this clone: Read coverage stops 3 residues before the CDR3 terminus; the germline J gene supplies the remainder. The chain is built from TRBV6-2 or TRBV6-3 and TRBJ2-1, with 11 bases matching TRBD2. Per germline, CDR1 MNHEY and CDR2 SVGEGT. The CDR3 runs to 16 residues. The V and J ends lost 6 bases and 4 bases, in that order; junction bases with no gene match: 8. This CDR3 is CASSTPRLAGYNEQFF. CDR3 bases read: TGTGCCAGCAGCACTCCGCGACTAGCGGGGTACAATGAG.

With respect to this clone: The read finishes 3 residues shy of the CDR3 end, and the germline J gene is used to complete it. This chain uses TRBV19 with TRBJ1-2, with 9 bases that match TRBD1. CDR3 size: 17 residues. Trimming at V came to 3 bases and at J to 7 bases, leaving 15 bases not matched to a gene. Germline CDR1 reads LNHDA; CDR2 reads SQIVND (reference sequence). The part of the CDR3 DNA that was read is TGTGCCAGTAGTATTCGACGGACAGGGGAAGCGTCGGGTGGC. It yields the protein CASSIRRTGEASGG. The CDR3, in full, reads CASSIRRTGEASGGYTF.

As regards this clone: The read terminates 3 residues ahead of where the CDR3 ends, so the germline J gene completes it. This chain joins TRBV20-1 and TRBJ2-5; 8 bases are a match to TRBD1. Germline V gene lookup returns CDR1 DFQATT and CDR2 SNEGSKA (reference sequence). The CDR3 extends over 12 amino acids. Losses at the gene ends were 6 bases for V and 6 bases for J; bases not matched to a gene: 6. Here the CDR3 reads CSASDRVQTQYF. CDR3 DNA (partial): TGCAGTGCCTCGGACAGGGTACAGACC.

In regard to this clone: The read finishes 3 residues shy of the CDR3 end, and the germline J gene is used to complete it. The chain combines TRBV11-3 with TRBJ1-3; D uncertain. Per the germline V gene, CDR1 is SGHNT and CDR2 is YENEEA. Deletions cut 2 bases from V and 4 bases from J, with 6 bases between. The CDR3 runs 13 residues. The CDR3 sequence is CASSLSQGNTIYF. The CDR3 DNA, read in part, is TGTGCCAGCAGCTTATCCCAGGGAAACACC.

The DNA read from the CDR3 is TGTGCCAGCAGCTTAGATCGGGCAGGGGAAAATGGC. It specifies CASSLDRAGENG. The whole CDR3 sequence is CASSLDRAGENGYTF. J is TRBJ1-2 and V is TRBV11-3; weak D call: TRBD1 (6 bases). The read terminates 3 residues ahead of where the CDR3 ends, so the germline J gene completes it. This CDR3 is built from 15 residues. The germline V gene encodes CDR1 SGHNT and CDR2 YENEEA. V lost 0 bases, J lost 6 bases, and 14 bases lay in between. Variable domain in full (rest from reference TRBV11-3 and TRBJ1-2): EAGVVQSPRYKIIEKKQPVAFWCNPISGHNTLYWYLQNLGQGPELLIRYENEEAVDDSQLPKDRFSAERLKGVDSTLKIQPAELGDSAVYLCASSLDRAGENGYTFGSGTRLTVV.

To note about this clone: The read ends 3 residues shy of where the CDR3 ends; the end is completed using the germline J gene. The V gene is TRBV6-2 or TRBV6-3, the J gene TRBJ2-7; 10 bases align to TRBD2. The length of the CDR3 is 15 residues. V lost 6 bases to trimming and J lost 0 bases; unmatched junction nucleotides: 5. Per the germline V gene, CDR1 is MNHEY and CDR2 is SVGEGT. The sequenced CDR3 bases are TGTGCCAGCAGGCGAGCGGGGGGGCCCTCCTACGAG. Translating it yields CASRRAGGPSYE. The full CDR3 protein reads CASRRAGGPSYEQYF.